These 27 T cell receptor beta chains originate from one sample sequenced in a study of cytomegalovirus exposure and HLA in healthy donors. Clones were sequenced by immunoSEQ multiplex PCR, and TCRdb holds only the in-frame ones, with some missing. Of about 160,000 clones in the sample, 95% to 97% were seen once. Material for sequencing was PBMCs. The source of these receptors is a woman aged 18-30 years in good health and CMV-seronegative.

This chain links TRBV5-4 with TRBJ2-3; 8 bases agree with TRBD2. V shed 6 bases, J shed 2 bases, and the junction held 8 bases outside the gene matches. CDR3 length: 15 amino acids. Germline lookup yields CDR1 SGHNT and CDR2 YYREEE (reference sequence). The CDR3 DNA sequence: TGTGCCAGCACGGGGGGGGTATTATCCACAGATACGCAGTATTTT. It codes for CASTGGVLSTDTQYF.

V gene TRBV7-3 combines with J gene TRBJ2-3, with 9 bases aligning to TRBD2. This CDR3 contains 15 residues. Germline V CDR1 and CDR2: SGHTA, FQGTGA. Trimming cost V 4 bases and J 2 bases; bases outside gene matches: 4. The CDR3 region has the DNA TGTGCCAGCAGCTCGAGCGGGGGGTACACAGATACGCAGTATTTT. As protein: CASSSSGGYTDTQYF.

V usage is TRBV7-6 and J usage is TRBJ2-2, with 8 bases matching TRBD1. The germline CDR1 and CDR2 sequences are SGHVS and FNYEAQ. The trim removed 5 bases at V and 3 bases at J, leaving 8 bases unmatched. CDR3 length: 16 amino acids. The CDR3 reads CASSARQGIYTGELFF. CDR3 DNA: TGTGCCAGCAGCGCGCGACAGGGGATTTACACCGGGGAGCTGTTTTTT.

The V call is TRBV5-4, the J call TRBJ2-2, with 8 bases matching TRBD1. Losses at the gene ends were 4 bases for V and 7 bases for J; bases not matched to a gene: 12. Germline loops: CDR1 SGHNT, CDR2 YYREEE (reference sequence). This CDR3 has 16 amino acids. The CDR3 loop reads CASSPVGRGQNGELFF. Here the CDR3 DNA reads TGTGCCAGCAGCCCTGTTGGCAGGGGGCAAAACGGGGAGCTGTTTTTT.

V is TRBV10-3 and J is TRBJ1-2; TRBD1 matches 9 bases. This CDR3 is built from 14 residues. Trimming removed 8 bases from V and 5 bases from J; junction bases left unmatched: 9. Germline CDR1 ENHRY, CDR2 SYGVKD. CDR3 sequence reads: CAILGQGPAYGYTF. The CDR3 bases are TGTGCCATCCTTGGACAGGGGCCAGCGTATGGCTACACCTTC.

V usage is TRBV5-1 and J usage is TRBJ1-4, with D maybe TRBD1 (5 bases). With 3 bases removed from V and 8 bases from J, the gap between germline ends came to 20 bases. The CDR3 runs 16 residues. Germline lookup yields CDR1 SGHRS and CDR2 YFSETQ. CDR3 in amino acids: CASSSTGTPKREKLFF. In DNA, the CDR3 is TGCGCCAGCAGCTCCACCGGGACTCCTAAGCGGGAAAAACTGTTTTTT.

This chain joins TRBV11-2 and TRBJ2-1; 9 bases map to TRBD2. From germline, CDR1 is SGHAT and CDR2 FQNNGV. With 3 bases clipped from V and 7 bases from J, the junction kept 16 bases outside the gene matches. The CDR3 spans 18 residues. CDR3 in DNA: TGTGCCAGCAGCTTCCGACCCCCGGCGGGGGGGTCTCGGAATGAGCAGTTCTTC. Its translation: CASSFRPPAGGSRNEQFF.

The gene calls are TRBV7-2 and TRBJ2-5, with 7 bases aligning to TRBD2. Per germline, CDR1 SGHTA and CDR2 FQGNSA. The CDR3 totals 16 residues. Losses at the gene ends were 5 bases for V and 2 bases for J; bases not matched to a gene: 11. CDR3 loop: CASSLLLSGLQETQYF. The CDR3, as DNA: TGTGCCAGCAGCCTGTTGTTGTCGGGACTACAAGAGACCCAGTACTTC.

This chain joins TRBV10-3 and TRBJ1-5, with 7 bases fitting TRBD1. The V gene's germline CDR1 is ENHRY and CDR2 SYGVKD. This CDR3 region has 15 residues. Trimming removed 2 bases from V and 6 bases from J; junction bases left unmatched: 7. The CDR3 DNA reads TGTGCCATCAGTGAGAGCGACAGGGTGTTTCAGCCCCAGCATTTT. Translating gives CAISESDRVFQPQHF.

The gene calls are TRBV4-2 and TRBJ1-4; 7 bases are a match to TRBD1. The CDR3 covers 16 residues. Germline V lookup: CDR1 LGHNA, CDR2 YNFKEQ. V trimming: 6 bases; J trimming: 4 bases; junction bases outside the gene matches: 11. Here the CDR3 DNA reads TGTGCCAGCAGATCAGGAGGGGGCGCAGTTAATGAAAAACTGTTTTTT. Its protein is CASRSGGGAVNEKLFF.

This chain joins TRBV29-1 and TRBJ1-1, with 7 bases lining up with TRBD1. The junction had 8 bases not matched to a gene; V was cut back by 6 bases and J by 4 bases. The length of the CDR3 is 13 residues. The germline CDR1 and CDR2 sequences are SQVTM and ANQGSEA. CDR3 residues: CSVERDRPTEAFF. The CDR3 nucleotides are TGCAGCGTAGAAAGGGACAGACCCACTGAAGCTTTCTTT.

The chain joins TRBV4-3 to TRBJ2-3; TRBD2 agrees at 9 bases. J lost 1 base, V lost 4 bases, and 6 bases had no gene match. Looked up from germline, CDR1 is LGHNA and CDR2 is YSLEER. This CDR3 has 16 residues. The CDR3, as DNA: TGCGCCAGCAGCCTGCAGCGGGGGGCGGGCACAGATACGCAGTATTTT. This translates into CASSLQRGAGTDTQYF.

This chain uses TRBV27 with TRBJ2-7, with TRBD1 matching over 7 bases. V lost 5 bases, J lost 3 bases, and 13 bases stayed unmatched. Looked up from germline, CDR1 is MNHEY and CDR2 is SMNVEV (reference sequence). CDR3 length equals 16 residues. The CDR3 protein is CASSQPRGGVNYEQYF. The CDR3 DNA sequence: TGTGCCAGCAGTCAACCGAGAGGGGGCGTAAACTACGAGCAGTACTTC.

The chain recombines TRBV9 with TRBJ2-5; 12 positions agree with TRBD2. CDR1 is SGDLS, CDR2 YYNGEE, per germline. V trimming: 2 bases; J trimming: 5 bases; junction bases outside the gene matches: 4. The CDR3 extends over 15 amino acids. CDR3 nucleotide sequence: TGTGCCAGCAGCGTCGCCGGGACTAGCGGGGAGACCCAGTACTTC. Protein sequence: CASSVAGTSGETQYF.

The chain has TRBV4-1 and TRBJ2-2, with no clear D. Trimming left V 0 bases short and J 6 bases short, with 17 bases between. This CDR3 is 17 amino acids long. Germline CDR1 MGHRA, CDR2 YSYEKL. CDR3 sequence reads: CASSQEGRSPNPGELFF. The DNA for the CDR3 is TGCGCCAGCAGCCAAGAGGGCCGCAGCCCCAACCCCGGGGAGCTGTTTTTT.

V and J are TRBV5-1 and TRBJ2-7; possible D gene TRBD2, 5 bases. The ends were cut back, 3 bases at V and 3 bases at J, with 13 bases in the middle. The CDR3 contains 14 residues. The V gene's germline CDR1 is SGHRS and CDR2 YFSETQ. CDR3 in amino acids: CASSSGLASYEQYF. The DNA of the CDR3 is TGCGCCAGCAGCTCCGGACTTGCAAGCTACGAGCAGTACTTC.

The chain joins TRBV5-4 to TRBJ2-1; perhaps TRBD2 as D (7 bases). Germline CDR1 is SGHNT and CDR2 is YYREEE (reference sequence). V was clipped by 4 bases and J by 7 bases, with 12 bases between them. This CDR3 has 13 residues. CDR3 protein: CASSRGAGNEQFF. The CDR3 DNA follows: TGTGCCAGCAGCCGGGGGGCGGGGAATGAGCAGTTCTTC.

In nucleotides, the CDR3 is TGCGCCAGCAGCCAAGGGGTGCTAGCGGGGAAGGAGACCCAGTACTTC. It yields the protein CASSQGVLAGKETQYF. This chain joins TRBV4-1 and TRBJ2-5, with TRBD2 matching over 9 bases. Losses at the gene ends were 1 base for V and 5 bases for J; bases not matched to a gene: 8. Germline V gene lookup returns CDR1 MGHRA and CDR2 YSYEKL. The CDR3 is made up of 16 amino acids.

J is TRBJ2-7 and V is TRBV6-1, with D tentatively TRBD1 (6 bases). This CDR3 is 15 amino acids long. Germline V gives CDR1 MNHNS, CDR2 SASEGT. The V end lost 6 bases, the J end lost 6 bases, and 21 bases lay between the germline ends. The CDR3 coding sequence is TGTGCCAGCAGCCCTACCGGGACAACAAATCCCGAGCAGTACTTC. Its translation: CASSPTGTTNPEQYF.

The chain couples TRBV5-4 to TRBJ2-5; D is unresolved. Germline V lookup: CDR1 SGHNT, CDR2 YYREEE (reference sequence). V was pared by 0 bases and J by 1 base, with 7 bases between. The CDR3 spans 14 residues. CDR3 in DNA: TGTGCCAGCAGCTTGGGCCAGATCCAAGAGACCCAGTACTTC. It encodes CASSLGQIQETQYF. The full variable domain, its missing parts supplied by reference TRBV5-4 and TRBJ2-5, is ETGVTQSPTHLIKTRGQQVTLRCSSQSGHNTVSWYQQALGQGPQFIFQYYREEENGRGNFPPRFSGLQFPNYSSELNVNALELDDSALYLCASSLGQIQETQYFGPGTRLLVL.

This clone came up once. This chain links TRBV19 with TRBJ2-6, with TRBD2 identical over 7 bases. Germline lookup yields CDR1 LNHDA and CDR2 SQIVND (reference sequence). There are 14 residues in the CDR3. Unmatched junction bases numbered 0, after V lost 7 bases and J lost 0 bases. The CDR3 region has the DNA TGTGCCAGTACGGGGGGCTCTGGGGCCAACGTCCTGACTTTC. Translation: CASTGGSGANVLTF.

V is TRBV15 and J is TRBJ1-2; D is uncertain. The CDR3 runs 14 residues. Trimming stripped 0 bases from V and 5 bases from J, with 10 bases between. Germline V CDR1 and CDR2: LNHNV, YYDKDF (reference sequence). Here the CDR3 DNA reads TGTGCCACCAGCAGAGATCTGAGAGGGTATGGCTACACCTTC. Its protein product is CATSRDLRGYGYTF.

The CDR3 protein is CSLRPPGQNNNEQFF. Written as DNA, the CDR3 is TGCAGCCTACGACCCCCGGGACAGAACAACAATGAGCAGTTCTTC. This chain links TRBV29-1 with TRBJ2-1; 7 nucleotides line up with TRBD1. The V and J ends lost 8 bases and 5 bases, in that order; junction bases with no gene match: 15. The CDR3 runs 15 residues. Germline V gives CDR1 SQVTM, CDR2 ANQGSEA.

V is TRBV6-1 and J is TRBJ1-1; no reliable D call. Trimming took 5 bases from V and 5 from J, leaving 9 bases between them. The CDR3 loop spans 12 amino acids. Germline-derived CDR1 and CDR2 are MNHNS and SASEGT. The CDR3 bases are TGTGCCAGCAGTTTGGAGGGAACTGAAGCTTTCTTT. It specifies CASSLEGTEAFF.

The rearrangement joins TRBV4-1 to TRBJ1-2; D may be TRBD1 (6 bases). Germline V CDR1 and CDR2: MGHRA, YSYEKL. The V end was cut by 3 bases, the J end by 7 bases, with 30 bases between. This CDR3 region has 19 residues. In DNA form, the CDR3 reads TGCGCCAGCAGCCATCCCGGCCTGCGGGGGCTAATGTATTTAACTGGCTACACCTTC. Amino acids: CASSHPGLRGLMYLTGYTF.

The J gene is TRBJ2-2, the V gene TRBV4-1; D remains unclear. The CDR3 runs to 13 residues. The V end was cut by 1 base, the J end by 4 bases, with 4 bases between. Looked up from germline, CDR1 is MGHRA and CDR2 is YSYEKL. The CDR3 DNA is TGCGCCAGCAGCCAAGTCGGCACCGGGGAGCTGTTTTTT. This sequence encodes CASSQVGTGELFF.

The chain uses TRBV15 and TRBJ2-6; TRBD2 might be the D (6 bases). Trimming took 3 bases from V and 0 from J, leaving 15 bases between them. In germline, CDR1 is LNHNV, CDR2 YYDKDF (reference sequence). This CDR3 is built from 18 residues. CDR3 protein: CATSSLAWQVSGANVLTF. DNA for the CDR3: TGTGCCACCAGCAGTCTAGCGTGGCAGGTCTCTGGGGCCAACGTCCTGACTTTC.